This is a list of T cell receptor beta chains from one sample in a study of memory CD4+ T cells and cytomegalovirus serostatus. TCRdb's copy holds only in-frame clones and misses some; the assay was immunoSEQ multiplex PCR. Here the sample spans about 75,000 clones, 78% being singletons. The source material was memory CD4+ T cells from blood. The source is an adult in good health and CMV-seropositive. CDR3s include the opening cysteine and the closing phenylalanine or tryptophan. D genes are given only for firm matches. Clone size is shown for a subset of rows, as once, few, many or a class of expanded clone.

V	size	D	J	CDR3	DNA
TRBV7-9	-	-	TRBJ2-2	CASSFGSDTGELFF	TGTGCCAGCAGCTTCGGGAGCGACACCGGGGAGCTGTTTTTT
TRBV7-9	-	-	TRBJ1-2	CASSLQGMRGYTF	TGTGCCAGCAGCTTACAGGGAATGCGTGGCTACACCTTC
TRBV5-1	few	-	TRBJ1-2	CASSLAPYDGYTF	TGCGCCAGCAGCTTGGCGCCTTATGACGGCTACACCTTC
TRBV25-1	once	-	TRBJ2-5	CASSDQRPNQETQYF	TGTGCCAGCAGTGACCAGAGACCGAACCAAGAGACCCAGTACTTC
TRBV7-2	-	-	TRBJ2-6	CASTPAALRGANVLTF	TGTGCCAGCACCCCCGCGGCCCTTCGGGGGGCCAACGTCCTGACTTTC
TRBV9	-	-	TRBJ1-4	CASSERGGPPTGPTNEKLFF	TGTGCCAGCAGCGAGAGGGGCGGGCCCCCCACGGGCCCAACTAATGAAAAACTGTTTTTT
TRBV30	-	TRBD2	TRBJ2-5	CAWSPLTSGQETQYF	TGTGCCTGGAGTCCCCTGACTAGCGGACAAGAGACCCAGTACTTC
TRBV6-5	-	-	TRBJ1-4	CASSGGLNEKLFF	TGTGCCAGCTCCGGCGGACTTAATGAAAAACTGTTTTTT
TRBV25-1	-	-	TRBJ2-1	CASSTSWGASSSYNEQFF	TGTGCCAGCAGTACAAGCTGGGGGGCCTCGAGCTCCTACAATGAGCAGTTCTTC
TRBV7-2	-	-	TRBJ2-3	CASSLGGRPSTDTQYF	TGTGCCAGCAGCCTAGGGGGGAGGCCCAGCACAGATACGCAGTATTTT
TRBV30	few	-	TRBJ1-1	CAWSPIHPEAFF	TGTGCCTGGAGTCCCATCCATCCTGAAGCTTTCTTT
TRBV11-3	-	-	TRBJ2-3	CASEGLAQYF	TGTGCCAGCGAGGGGTTAGCGCAGTATTTT
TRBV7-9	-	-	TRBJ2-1	CASSLEGGSFF	TGTGCCAGCAGCTTAGAAGGGGGTTCCTTCTTC
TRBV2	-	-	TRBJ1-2	CASNWLGDYGYTF	TGTGCCAGCAATTGGCTGGGAGACTATGGCTACACCTTC
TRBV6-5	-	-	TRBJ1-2	CASHSPGVASGYTF	TGTGCCAGCCATTCTCCGGGGGTGGCGTCTGGCTACACCTTC
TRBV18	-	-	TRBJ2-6	CASSPMVQVLSGANVLTF	TGTGCCAGCTCACCAATGGTTCAGGTCCTCTCTGGGGCCAACGTCCTGACTTTC
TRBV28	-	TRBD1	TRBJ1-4	CASRKQGNEKLFF	TGTGCCAGCAGAAAACAGGGGAATGAAAAACTGTTTTTT
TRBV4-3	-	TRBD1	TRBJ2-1	CASSQRQGTGFYNEQFF	TGCGCCAGCAGCCAACGTCAGGGGACAGGGTTCTACAATGAGCAGTTCTTC
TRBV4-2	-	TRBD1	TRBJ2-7	CASRTTGGGYEQYF	TGTGCCAGCAGGACGACAGGGGGCGGGTACGAGCAGTACTTC
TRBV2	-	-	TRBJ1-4	CASSLRRAREKLFF	TGTGCCAGCAGTCTTCGCAGGGCACGAGAAAAACTGTTTTTT
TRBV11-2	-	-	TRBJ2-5	CASSLGAIQETQYF	TGTGCCAGCAGCTTAGGCGCCATACAAGAGACCCAGTACTTC
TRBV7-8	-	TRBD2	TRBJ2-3	CASSLPETSGTLDTQYF	TGTGCCAGCAGCCTACCAGAGACTAGCGGGACGCTAGATACGCAGTATTTT
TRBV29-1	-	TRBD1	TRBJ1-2	CSVESGTGGGYTF	TGCAGCGTTGAATCAGGGACAGGGGGCGGCTACACCTTC
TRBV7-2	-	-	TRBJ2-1	CASSLVASAYNEQFF	TGTGCCAGCAGCTTAGTGGCTAGCGCCTACAATGAGCAGTTCTTC
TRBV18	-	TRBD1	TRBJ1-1	CASSRGGTADTEAFF	TGTGCCAGCTCACGAGGCGGGACAGCTGACACTGAAGCTTTCTTT
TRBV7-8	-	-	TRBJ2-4	CASSTSRVPLKNIQYF	TGTGCCAGCAGCACCTCCAGGGTACCCCTAAAAAACATTCAGTACTTC
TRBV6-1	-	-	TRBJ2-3	CASRTESTDTQYF	TGTGCCAGCAGAACGGAGAGCACAGATACGCAGTATTTT
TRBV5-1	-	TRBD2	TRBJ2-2	CASSLKPVAGGFLGTGELFF	TGCGCCAGCAGCTTGAAGCCTGTGGCGGGGGGATTTCTCGGCACCGGGGAGCTGTTTTTT
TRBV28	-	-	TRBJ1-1	CASSPPGRWTEAFF	TGTGCCAGCAGCCCCCCGGGACGGTGGACTGAAGCTTTCTTT
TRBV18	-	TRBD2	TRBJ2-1	CASSPPRAGGPHEQFF	TGTGCCAGCTCACCACCTCGAGCGGGGGGGCCCCATGAGCAGTTCTTC
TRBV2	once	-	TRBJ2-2	CASKASWTGELFF	TGTGCCAGCAAGGCTAGCTGGACCGGGGAGCTGTTTTTT
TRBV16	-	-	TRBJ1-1	CASSHTGGGTTEAFF	TGTGCCAGCAGCCATACGGGGGGAGGCACCACTGAAGCTTTCTTT
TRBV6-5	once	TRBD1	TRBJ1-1	CASQGGGSGEAFF	TGTGCCAGCCAGGGGGGTGGGTCCGGTGAAGCTTTCTTT
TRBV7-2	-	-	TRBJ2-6	CASSPRRLAGANVLTF	TGTGCCAGCAGCCCACGCAGGTTGGCTGGGGCCAACGTCCTGACTTTC
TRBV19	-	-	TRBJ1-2	CASRIRASNYGYTF	TGTGCCAGTAGGATCAGGGCTTCTAACTATGGCTACACCTTC
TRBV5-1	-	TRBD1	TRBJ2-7	CASSRAGQDPLEQYF	TGCGCCAGCAGCCGCGCCGGACAGGACCCACTCGAGCAGTACTTC
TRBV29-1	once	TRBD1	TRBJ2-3	CSASTGSTDTQYF	TGCAGCGCCTCGACAGGGAGCACAGATACGCAGTATTTT
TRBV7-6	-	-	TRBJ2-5	CASSRPVRETQYF	TGTGCCAGCAGCCGACCCGTTCGAGAGACCCAGTACTTC
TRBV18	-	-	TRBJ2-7	CASSPPFSGSYEQYF	TGTGCCAGCTCACCACCGTTTTCAGGATCCTACGAGCAGTACTTC
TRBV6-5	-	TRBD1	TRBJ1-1	CASSYLGRGGTEAFF	TGTGCCAGCAGTTACCTGGGCAGGGGGGGAACTGAAGCTTTCTTT
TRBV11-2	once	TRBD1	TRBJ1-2	CASSLVSFRQGGNYGYTF	TGTGCCAGCAGCTTAGTCTCCTTTAGACAGGGTGGAAACTATGGCTACACCTTC
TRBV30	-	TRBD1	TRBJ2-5	CAWSLGQRETQYF	TGTGCCTGGAGCCTGGGACAGCGAGAGACCCAGTACTTC
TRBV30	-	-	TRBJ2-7	CAWSVGYFEQYF	TGTGCCTGGAGTGTTGGGTATTTCGAGCAGTACTTC
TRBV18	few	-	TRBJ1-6	CASANLGRRVGYNSPLHF	TGTGCCAGCGCCAATCTCGGACGGCGCGTGGGGTATAATTCACCCCTCCACTTT
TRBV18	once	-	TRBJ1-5	CASSPPGRAQPQHF	TGTGCCAGCTCACCCCCGGGCAGGGCACAGCCCCAGCATTTT
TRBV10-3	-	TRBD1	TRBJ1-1	CAISIRQGITEAFF	TGTGCCATCAGCATAAGACAGGGGATTACTGAAGCTTTCTTT
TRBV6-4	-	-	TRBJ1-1	CASSDSEISEAFF	TGTGCCAGCAGTGACTCGGAGATCTCTGAAGCTTTCTTT
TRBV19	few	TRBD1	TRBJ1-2	CASSIFQDRSRGYTF	TGTGCCAGTAGTATCTTCCAGGACAGGAGCAGAGGCTACACCTTC
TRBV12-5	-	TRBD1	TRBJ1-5	CASGLRPLGTGSNQPQHF	TGTGCTAGTGGTTTGAGGCCCCTCGGGACAGGTAGCAATCAGCCCCAGCATTTT
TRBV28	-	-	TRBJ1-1	CASNLGVGTEAFF	TGTGCCAGCAACTTAGGGGTGGGGACTGAAGCTTTCTTT
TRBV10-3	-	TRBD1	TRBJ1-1	CAMHGTGGGAFF	TGTGCCATGCACGGGACAGGGGGGGGAGCTTTCTTT
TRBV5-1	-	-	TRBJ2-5	CASSLAQETQYF	TGCGCCAGCAGCTTGGCCCAAGAGACCCAGTACTTC
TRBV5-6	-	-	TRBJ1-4	CASSPFGGRRLF	TGTGCCAGCAGTCCCTTCGGCGGAAGACGGCTTTTT
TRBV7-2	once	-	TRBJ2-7	CASSLTGRSSYEQYF	TGTGCCAGCAGCCTGACCGGTAGGAGCTCCTACGAGCAGTACTTC
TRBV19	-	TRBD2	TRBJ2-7	CASSTIAGDYEQYF	TGTGCCAGTAGTACGATAGCGGGGGACTACGAGCAGTACTTC
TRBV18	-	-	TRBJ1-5	CASSPEGNRNQPQHF	TGTGCCAGCTCACCGGAGGGGAATAGGAATCAGCCCCAGCATTTT
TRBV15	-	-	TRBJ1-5	CATSREAASGTPQHF	TGTGCCACCAGCAGAGAGGCGGCCTCAGGGACGCCCCAGCATTTT